The 9 T cell receptor beta chains below come from one sample, sequenced in a study of shared clonotypes between healthy human individuals. Clones were read by immunoSEQ multiplex PCR, and TCRdb kept only the in-frame ones, dropping some. Among about 2 million clones listed, less than 95% were seen once. It was CD45RO-negative cells, positively selected for CCR7, that made up naive CD8 cells, with terminally differentiated effector memory CD45RA+ cells excluded. Sequencing used naive CD8+ T cells sorted from blood. All receptors come from a man younger than 35 in good health.

The chain is built from TRBV2 and TRBJ1-1; D is undetermined. The CDR3 contains 15 residues. V gave up 6 bases and J gave up 0 bases, with 14 bases separating them. Germline V gene sequence: CDR1 SNHLY, CDR2 FYNNEI. The CDR3 loop is CASREPYVLNTEAFF. CDR3 bases: TGTGCCAGCAGGGAACCGTACGTACTGAACACTGAAGCTTTCTTT.

The chain couples TRBV10-2 to TRBJ2-7, with 10 bases that match TRBD2. Germline lookup yields CDR1 WSHSY and CDR2 SAAADI. Trimming at V came to 3 bases and at J to 1 base, leaving 3 bases not matched to a gene. The CDR3 covers 15 residues. The CDR3 region has the DNA TGCGCCAGCAGTGATCCTAGCGGGGGATCCTACGAGCAGTACTTC. It is translated as CASSDPSGGSYEQYF.

In DNA, the CDR3 is TGTGCCAGCTTTGGGGAACCAGGGGACCTCTACGAGCAGTACTTC. It yields the protein CASFGEPGDLYEQYF. The chain links TRBV2 to TRBJ2-7; TRBD1 might be the D (6 bases). CDR1 and CDR2 (germline): SNHLY, FYNNEI. V was shortened by 8 bases and J by 3 bases, with 20 bases between the two germline ends. The CDR3 consists of 15 residues.

The chain has TRBV7-9 and TRBJ2-1; unclear D gene. V was trimmed by 8 bases and J by 3 bases, leaving 8 bases between them. Germline CDR1 reads SEHNR; CDR2 reads FQNEAQ (reference sequence). This CDR3 comprises 12 residues. Here the CDR3 reads CASDAVYNEQFF. The CDR3 coding sequence is TGTGCCAGCGACGCCGTCTACAATGAGCAGTTCTTC.

This chain uses TRBV15 with TRBJ2-3, with TRBD2 identical over 11 bases. In germline, CDR1 is LNHNV, CDR2 YYDKDF (reference sequence). This CDR3 comprises 21 residues. The ends lost 3 bases at V and 1 base at J; junction bases unmatched: 18. The CDR3 loop reads CATSSLLDTTSGDLGTDTQYF. CDR3 bases: TGTGCCACCAGCAGTCTCTTGGACACGACTAGCGGGGACTTAGGCACAGATACGCAGTATTTT.

CDR3 bases: TGTGCCAGCAGTTACTCTCAGGGGGCCGTTAACTATGGCTACACCTTC. Translation: CASSYSQGAVNYGYTF. The chain is built from TRBV6-5 and TRBJ1-2, with 8 positions matching TRBD1. The CDR3 consists of 16 residues. The ends lost 0 bases at V and 1 base at J; junction bases unmatched: 4. Germline loops: CDR1 MNHEY, CDR2 SVGAGI.

On this clone itself: One end of the junction does not line up with germline, which may come from a read error. This rearrangement joins TRBV2 to TRBJ2-1; D not certain. The CDR3 consists of 14 residues. Per the germline V gene, CDR1 is SNHLY and CDR2 is FYNNEI. CDR3 region: CASSEDRSSNEQFF. CDR3 coding DNA: TGTGCCAGCAGTGAAGATCGATCCTCCAATGAGCAGTTCTTC.

As for this clone: The same CDR3 can be traced to other DNA sequences in this sample. The chain combines TRBV4-1 with TRBJ2-5; D is perhaps TRBD2 (6 bases). CDR3 size: 14 residues. CDR1 MGHRA and CDR2 YSYEKL come from the germline V gene. Trimming removed 0 bases from V and 4 bases from J, with 9 bases in between. The CDR3 nucleotides read TGCGCCAGCAGCCAAGACGGAGGGGCAGAGACCCAGTACTTC. Its translation is CASSQDGGAETQYF.

J is TRBJ1-1 and V is TRBV7-2; D is unresolved. Germline CDR1 is SGHTA and CDR2 is FQGNSA. The CDR3 covers 13 residues. Trimming pared 0 bases from V and 1 base from J, leaving 3 bases between. This CDR3 is CASSLARNTEAFF. CDR3 bases: TGTGCCAGCAGCTTAGCCAGGAACACTGAAGCTTTCTTT.